The following is a T cell receptor beta chain sequence with its context. Its antigen remains unknown. The time point here: week 35, safety follow-up. What each vaccine dose contained was 300 ug of mutant IDH1 20-mer peptide, accompanied by topical imiquimod. Here immunoSEQ multiplex PCR was the method, and the copy in TCRdb shows in-frame clones only, minus some. Of around 32,000 clones in the sample, approximately 80% were seen once. The source of the sample is a study of a mutant IDH1 vaccine in newly diagnosed glioma. Study-level background: Patients previously underwent radiotherapy, temozolomide, or both, and most underwent both.

Per the germline V gene, CDR1 is GTSNPN and CDR2 is SVGIG (reference sequence). This CDR3 is built from 14 residues. Trimming at V came to 3 bases and at J to 5 bases, leaving 4 bases not matched to a gene. The TCR comes from a young woman with glioma. The sequencing here drew on PBMCs, taken from a glioma patient whose treatment included an IDH1 peptide vaccine. The chain is built from TRBV30 and TRBJ2-5; TRBD2 agrees at 12 bases. CDR3 in DNA: TGTGCCTGGAGCTCTACTAGCGGGGGGGAGACCCAGTACTTC. It encodes CAWSSTSGGETQYF.